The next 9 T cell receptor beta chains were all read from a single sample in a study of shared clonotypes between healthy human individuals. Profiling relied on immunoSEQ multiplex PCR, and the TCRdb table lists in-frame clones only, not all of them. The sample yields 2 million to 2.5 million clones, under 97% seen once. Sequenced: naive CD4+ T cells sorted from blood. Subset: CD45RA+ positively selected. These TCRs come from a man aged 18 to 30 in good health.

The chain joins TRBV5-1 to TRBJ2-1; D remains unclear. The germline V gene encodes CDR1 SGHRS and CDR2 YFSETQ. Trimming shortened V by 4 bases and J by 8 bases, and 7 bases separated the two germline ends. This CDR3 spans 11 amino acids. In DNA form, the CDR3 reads TGCGCCAGCAGCGAAGGGTATGAGCAGTTCTTC. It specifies CASSEGYEQFF.

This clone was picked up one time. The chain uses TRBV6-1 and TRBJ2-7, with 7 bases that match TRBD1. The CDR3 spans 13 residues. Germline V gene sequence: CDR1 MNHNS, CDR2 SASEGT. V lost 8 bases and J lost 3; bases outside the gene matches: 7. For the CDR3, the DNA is TGTGCCAGCGGTTGGACAGGCAACTACGAGCAGTACTTC. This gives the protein CASGWTGNYEQYF.

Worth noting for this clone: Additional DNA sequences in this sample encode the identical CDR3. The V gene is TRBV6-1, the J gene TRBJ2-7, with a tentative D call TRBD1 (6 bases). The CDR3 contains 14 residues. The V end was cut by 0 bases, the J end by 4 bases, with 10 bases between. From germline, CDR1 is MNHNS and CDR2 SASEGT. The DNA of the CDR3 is TGTGCCAGCAGTGAAGCGCAGAGGGGGTACGAGCAGTACTTC. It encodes CASSEAQRGYEQYF.

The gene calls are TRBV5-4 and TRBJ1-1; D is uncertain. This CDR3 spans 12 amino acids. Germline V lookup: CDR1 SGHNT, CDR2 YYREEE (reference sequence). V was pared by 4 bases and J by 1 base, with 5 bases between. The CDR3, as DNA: TGTGCCAGCAGCCGGCAGAACACTGAAGCTTTCTTT. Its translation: CASSRQNTEAFF.

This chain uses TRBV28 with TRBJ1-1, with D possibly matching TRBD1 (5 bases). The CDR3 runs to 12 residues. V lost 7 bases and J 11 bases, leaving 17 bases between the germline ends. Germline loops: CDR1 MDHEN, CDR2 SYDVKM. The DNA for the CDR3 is TGTGCCAGCATCCCCAGGAACGGGGCGGCTTTCTTT. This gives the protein CASIPRNGAAFF.

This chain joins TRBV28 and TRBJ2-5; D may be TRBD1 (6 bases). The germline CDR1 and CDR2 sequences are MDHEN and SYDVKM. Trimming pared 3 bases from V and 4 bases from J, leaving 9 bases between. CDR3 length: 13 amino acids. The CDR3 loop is CASSLADRETQYF. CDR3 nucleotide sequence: TGTGCCAGCAGTTTGGCGGACAGAGAGACCCAGTACTTC.

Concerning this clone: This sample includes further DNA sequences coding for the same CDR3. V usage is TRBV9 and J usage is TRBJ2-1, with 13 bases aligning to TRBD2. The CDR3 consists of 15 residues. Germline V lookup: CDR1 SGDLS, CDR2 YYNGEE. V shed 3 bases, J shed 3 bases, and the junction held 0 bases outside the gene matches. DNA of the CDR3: TGTGCCAGCAGCGGGACTAGCGGGAGCTACAATGAGCAGTTCTTC. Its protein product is CASSGTSGSYNEQFF.

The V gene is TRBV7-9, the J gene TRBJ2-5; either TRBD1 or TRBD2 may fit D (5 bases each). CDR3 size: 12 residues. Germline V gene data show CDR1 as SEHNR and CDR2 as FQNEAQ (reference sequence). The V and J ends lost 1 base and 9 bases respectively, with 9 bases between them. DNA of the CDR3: TGTGCCAGCAGCTTAGAGAGAGGGGCCCAGTACTTC. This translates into CASSLERGAQYF.

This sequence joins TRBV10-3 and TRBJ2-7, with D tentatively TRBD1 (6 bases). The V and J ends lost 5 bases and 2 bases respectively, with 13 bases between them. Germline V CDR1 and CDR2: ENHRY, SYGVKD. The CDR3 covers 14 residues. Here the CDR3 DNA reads TGTGCCATCAGTATCCGGGACACTCCCTACGAGCAGTACTTC. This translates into CAISIRDTPYEQYF.